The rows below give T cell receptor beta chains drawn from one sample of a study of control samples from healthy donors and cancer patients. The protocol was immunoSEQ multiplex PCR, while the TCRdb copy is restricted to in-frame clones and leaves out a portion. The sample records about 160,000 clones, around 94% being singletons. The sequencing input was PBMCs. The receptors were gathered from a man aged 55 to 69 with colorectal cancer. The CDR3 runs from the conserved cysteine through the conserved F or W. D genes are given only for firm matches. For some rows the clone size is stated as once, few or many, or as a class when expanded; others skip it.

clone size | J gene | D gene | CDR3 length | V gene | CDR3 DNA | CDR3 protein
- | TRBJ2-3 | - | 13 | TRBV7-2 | TGTGCCAGCAGCTTAGGTGCCACAGATACGCAGTATTTT | CASSLGATDTQYF
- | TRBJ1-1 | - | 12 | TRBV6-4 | TGTGCCAGCAGTGACTCAAGCCTTCGAGCTTTCTTT | CASSDSSLRAFF
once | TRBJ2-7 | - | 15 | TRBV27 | TGTGCCAGCAGTCTTGTCGGGCTGGTTATAAACGAGCAGTACTTC | CASSLVGLVINEQYF
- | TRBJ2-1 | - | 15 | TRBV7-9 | TGTGCCAGCAGCTCTGGCTTTGGCTCCTACAATGAGCAGTTCTTC | CASSSGFGSYNEQFF
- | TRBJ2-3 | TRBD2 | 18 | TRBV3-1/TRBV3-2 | TGTGCCAGCAGCCGGACTAGCGGGGGCCGGGCGTTCACAGATACGCAGTATTTT | CASSRTSGGRAFTDTQYF
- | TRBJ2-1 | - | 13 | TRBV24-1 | TGTGCCACCAGTGATACATCCAGGTACGAGCAGTTCTTC | CATSDTSRYEQFF
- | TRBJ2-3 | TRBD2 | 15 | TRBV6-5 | TGTGCCAGCAGACCCGGACTAGCAGCTACAGATACGCAGTATTTT | CASRPGLAATDTQYF
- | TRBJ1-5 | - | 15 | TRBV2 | TGTGCCAGCAGTGAAGGGAACAGCCCCAATCAGCCCCAGCATTTT | CASSEGNSPNQPQHF
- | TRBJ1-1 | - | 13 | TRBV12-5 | TGTGCTAGTGGCATTCAGGGGACGACTGAAGCTTTCTTT | CASGIQGTTEAFF
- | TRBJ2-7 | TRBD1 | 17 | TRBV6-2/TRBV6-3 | TGTGCCAGCAGTTACTCGGACAGGACTGATAGCTCCTACGAGCAGTACTTC | CASSYSDRTDSSYEQYF
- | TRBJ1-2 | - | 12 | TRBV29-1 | TGCAGCGTTGAAGGGACAGTCGTAGGCTACACCTTC | CSVEGTVVGYTF
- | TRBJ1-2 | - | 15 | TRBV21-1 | TGTGCCAGCAGCCCCCGGGACAGAGCTAACTATGGCTACACCTTC | CASSPRDRANYGYTF
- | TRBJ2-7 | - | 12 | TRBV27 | TGTGCCAGCAGTTTTAGTGGAAGCGAGCAGTACTTC | CASSFSGSEQYF
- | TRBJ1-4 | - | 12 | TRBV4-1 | TGCGCCAGCAGCCAAGAATTGGGCGGGGTGTTTTTT | CASSQELGGVFF
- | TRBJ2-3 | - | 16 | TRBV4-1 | TGCGCCAGCAGCCCCTTCGACCCCGCTAGCACAGATACGCAGTATTTT | CASSPFDPASTDTQYF
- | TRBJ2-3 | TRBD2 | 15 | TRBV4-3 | TGCGCCAGCAGCCATACGGGGGGGCTTACAGATACGCAGTATTTT | CASSHTGGLTDTQYF
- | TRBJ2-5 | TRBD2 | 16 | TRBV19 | TGTGCCAGTAGTATAGCCCGAAGCGGGGGGTTCGAGACCCAGTACTTC | CASSIARSGGFETQYF
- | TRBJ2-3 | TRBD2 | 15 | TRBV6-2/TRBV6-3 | TGTGCCAGCAGCCCCACGGCGGGGGGGCCGGATACGCAGTATTTT | CASSPTAGGPDTQYF
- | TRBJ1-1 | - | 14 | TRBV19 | TGTGCCAGTAGTAGGCCTCAGGGGAACACTGAAGCTTTCTTT | CASSRPQGNTEAFF
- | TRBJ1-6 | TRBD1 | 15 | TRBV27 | TGTGCCAGCGGAAATGGTGGGACAGGGAGTCCACCCCTCCACTTT | CASGNGGTGSPPLHF
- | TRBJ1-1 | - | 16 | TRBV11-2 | TGTGCCAGCAGCTCCTCTGGGACACTGGCGAACACTGAAGCTTTCTTT | CASSSSGTLANTEAFF
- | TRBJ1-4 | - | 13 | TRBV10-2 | TGCGCCAGCAGGGAGGGGGGCGATGAAAAACTGTTTTTT | CASREGGDEKLFF